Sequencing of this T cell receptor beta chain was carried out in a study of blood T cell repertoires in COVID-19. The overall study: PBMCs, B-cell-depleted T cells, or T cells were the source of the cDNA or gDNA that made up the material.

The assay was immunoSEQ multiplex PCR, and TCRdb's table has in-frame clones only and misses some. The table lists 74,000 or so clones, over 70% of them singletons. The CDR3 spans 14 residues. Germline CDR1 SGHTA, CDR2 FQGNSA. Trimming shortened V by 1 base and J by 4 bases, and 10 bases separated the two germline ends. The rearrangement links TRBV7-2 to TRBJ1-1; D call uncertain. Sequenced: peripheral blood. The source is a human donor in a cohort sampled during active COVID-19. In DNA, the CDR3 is TGTGCCAGCAGCTTAGTTGTCCGGGGCACTGAAGCTTTCTTT. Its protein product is CASSLVVRGTEAFF. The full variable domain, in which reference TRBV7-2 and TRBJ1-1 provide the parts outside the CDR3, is GAGVSQSPSNKVTEKGKDVELRCDPISGHTALYWYRQSLGQGLEFLIYFQGNSAPDKSGLPSDRFSAERTGGSVSTLTIQRTQQEDSAVYLCASSLVVRGTEAFFGQGTRLTVV.